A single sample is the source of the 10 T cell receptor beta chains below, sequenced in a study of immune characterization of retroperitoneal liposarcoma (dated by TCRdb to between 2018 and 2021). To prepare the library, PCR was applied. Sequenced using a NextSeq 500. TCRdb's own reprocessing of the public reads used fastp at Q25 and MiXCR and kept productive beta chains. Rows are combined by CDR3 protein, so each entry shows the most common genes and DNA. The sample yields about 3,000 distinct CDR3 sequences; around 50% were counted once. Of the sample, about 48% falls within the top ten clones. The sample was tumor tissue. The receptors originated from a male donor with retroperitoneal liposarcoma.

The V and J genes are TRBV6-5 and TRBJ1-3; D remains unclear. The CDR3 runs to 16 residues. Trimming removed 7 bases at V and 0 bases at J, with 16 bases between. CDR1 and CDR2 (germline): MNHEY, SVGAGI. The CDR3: CASTSPGVRSGNTIYF. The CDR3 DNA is TGTGCCAGCACTTCCCCGGGCGTTCGCTCTGGAAACACCATATATTTT.

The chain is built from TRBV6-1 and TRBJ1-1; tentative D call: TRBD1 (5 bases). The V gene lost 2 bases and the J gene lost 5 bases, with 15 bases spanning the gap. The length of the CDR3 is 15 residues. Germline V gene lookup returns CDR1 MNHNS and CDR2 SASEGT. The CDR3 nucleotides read TGTGCCAGCAGTGAAAGGAAGGGGTTGGAGACTGAAGCTTTCTTT. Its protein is CASSERKGLETEAFF.

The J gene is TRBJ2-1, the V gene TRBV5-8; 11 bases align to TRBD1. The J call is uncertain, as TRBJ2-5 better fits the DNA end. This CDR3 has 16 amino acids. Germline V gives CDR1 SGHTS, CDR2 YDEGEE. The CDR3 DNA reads TGTGCCAGCAGCTCCGGACAGGGGGCTACCAAAGAGACCCAGTACTTC. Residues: CASSSGQGATKETQYF.

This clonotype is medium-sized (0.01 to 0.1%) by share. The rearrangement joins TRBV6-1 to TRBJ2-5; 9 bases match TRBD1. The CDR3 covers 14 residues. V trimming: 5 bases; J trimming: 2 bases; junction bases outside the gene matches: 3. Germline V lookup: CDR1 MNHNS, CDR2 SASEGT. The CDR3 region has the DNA TGTGCCAGCAGTTCCGGACAGGGGCAAGAGACCCAGTACTTC. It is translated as CASSSGQGQETQYF.

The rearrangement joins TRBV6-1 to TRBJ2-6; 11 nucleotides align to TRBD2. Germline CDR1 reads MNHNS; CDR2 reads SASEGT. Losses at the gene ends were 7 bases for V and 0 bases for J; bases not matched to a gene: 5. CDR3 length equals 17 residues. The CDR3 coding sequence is TGTGCCAGCAATCCGGGACTAGCGGTCTCTGGGGCCAACGTCCTGACTTTC. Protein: CASNPGLAVSGANVLTF.

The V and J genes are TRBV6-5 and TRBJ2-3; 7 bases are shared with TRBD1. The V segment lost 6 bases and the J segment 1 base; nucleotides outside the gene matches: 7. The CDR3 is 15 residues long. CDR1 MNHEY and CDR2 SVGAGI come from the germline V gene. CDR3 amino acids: CASRHRGVGTDTQYF. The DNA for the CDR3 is TGTGCCAGCAGACACAGGGGTGTGGGCACAGATACGCAGTATTTT.

CDR3 sequence (DNA): TGTGCCAGCAGCCCTCGGGACCCCTTAGAGACCCAGTTCTTC. Residues: CASSPRDPLETQFF. V and J are TRBV6-1 and TRBJ2-1, with D perhaps TRBD1 or TRBD2 (5 bases each). V gave up 6 bases and J gave up 13 bases, with 22 bases separating them. CDR1 and CDR2 from the germline V gene are MNHNS and SASEGT. CDR3 length: 14 amino acids.

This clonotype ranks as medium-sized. Here the CDR3 DNA reads TGTGCCAGCACCCCCCTGGGGGCCGTCCAAGAGACCCAGTACTTC. Amino acid sequence: CASTPLGAVQETQYF. The chain recombines TRBV7-6 with TRBJ2-5; possible D gene TRBD1, 6 bases. Germline CDR1 and CDR2: SGHVS and FNYEAQ. Deletions cut 7 bases from V and 1 base from J, with 16 bases between. The CDR3 is made up of 15 amino acids.

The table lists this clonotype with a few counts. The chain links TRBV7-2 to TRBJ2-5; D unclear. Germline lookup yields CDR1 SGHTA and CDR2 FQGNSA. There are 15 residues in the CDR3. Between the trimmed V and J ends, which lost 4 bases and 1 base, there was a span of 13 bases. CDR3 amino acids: CASSSFWASQETQYF. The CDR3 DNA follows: TGTGCCAGCAGCTCCTTTTGGGCCAGCCAAGAGACCCAGTACTTC.

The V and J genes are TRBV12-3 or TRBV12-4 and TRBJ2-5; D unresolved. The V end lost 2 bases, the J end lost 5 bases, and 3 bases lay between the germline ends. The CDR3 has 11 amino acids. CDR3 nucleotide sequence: TGTGCCAGCAGTTTATTCGAGACCCAGTACTTC. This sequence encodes CASSLFETQYF.